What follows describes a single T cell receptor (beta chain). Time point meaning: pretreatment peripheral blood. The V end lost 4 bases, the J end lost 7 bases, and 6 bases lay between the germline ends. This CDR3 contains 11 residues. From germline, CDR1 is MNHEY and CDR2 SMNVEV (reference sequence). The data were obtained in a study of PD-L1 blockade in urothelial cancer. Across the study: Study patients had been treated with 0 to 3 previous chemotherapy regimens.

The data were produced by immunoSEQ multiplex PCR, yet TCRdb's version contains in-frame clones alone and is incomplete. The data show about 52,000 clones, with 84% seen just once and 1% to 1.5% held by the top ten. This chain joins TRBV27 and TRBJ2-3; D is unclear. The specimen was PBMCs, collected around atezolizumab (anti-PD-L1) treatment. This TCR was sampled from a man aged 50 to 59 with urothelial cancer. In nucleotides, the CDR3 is TGTGCCAGCAGTTCCTACCATACGCAGTATTTT. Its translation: CASSSYHTQYF.